This T cell receptor (beta chain) comes out of a study of T cells after somatic rescue of genetic block. V was pared by 6 bases and J by 8 bases, with 8 bases between. Germline assignment: CDR1 LGHNT and CDR2 FRNRAP. The CDR3 consists of 11 residues. Clones were sequenced by immunoSEQ multiplex PCR, and TCRdb holds only the in-frame ones, with some missing. The sample holds 80,000 to 90,000 clones, more than 80% seen once. Material for sequencing was peripheral blood mononuclear cells (PBMCs). This clonotype was sampled from a woman aged 18-35 years. V and J are TRBV12-5 and TRBJ1-3; D remains ambiguous. The CDR3 sequence: CASGLTDTIYF. The DNA for the CDR3 is TGTGCTAGTGGCCTGACCGACACCATATATTTT.